This entry lists 3 T cell receptor beta chains sequenced from one sample in a study of human T cells and chemical hapten exposure. Each CDR3 protein gets one entry after TCRdb re-called the RACE reads with MiXCR. The sample holds 70,000 to 95,000 distinct CDR3 sequences, over 6.5% seen once. This sample's time point: healthy volunteer bleed at 6 weeks. Someone pulled total RNA out of unfractionated whole blood. The sequenced sample consisted of whole blood. The receptor set was obtained from a female donor in good health. Some clones in this sample may be carry-over from other donors' samples.

The rearrangement joins TRBV10-3 to TRBJ2-3, with 8 bases matching TRBD1. The CDR3 spans 15 residues. J gave up 6 bases and V 3 bases, and 8 bases lay outside the gene matches. The germline V gene has CDR1 ENHRY and CDR2 SYGVKD. For the CDR3, the DNA is TGTGCCATCAGTGATGCAGGGGGCGCGACGGATACGCAGTATTTT. Its protein product is CAISDAGGATDTQYF.

The CDR3 DNA follows: TGTGCCAGCAGCCCCTTTCCGGGGCCCTACAATGAGCAGTTCTTC. Protein: CASSPFPGPYNEQFF. The chain combines TRBV11-1 with TRBJ2-1, with D perhaps given as TRBD1 or TRBD2 (5 bases each). Trimming took 5 bases from V and 2 from J, leaving 13 bases between them. The V gene's germline CDR1 is SGHAT and CDR2 FQDESV (reference sequence). The CDR3 runs 15 residues.

J is TRBJ1-2 and V is TRBV12-3 or TRBV12-4; the D is unclear. This CDR3 has 15 residues. The V gene lost 5 bases and the J gene lost 2 bases, with 15 bases spanning the gap. The CDR3 DNA reads TGTGCCAGCAGTCCGGAAACAGCACGGAACTATGGCTACACCTTC. Translated, it gives CASSPETARNYGYTF.